A selection of T cell receptor beta chains follows, all from one sample in a study of vaccination effects on CD4 cells after COVID-19. Sequencing was performed with immunoSEQ multiplex PCR; in TCRdb, only in-frame clones are kept and a portion is missing. The repertoire holds 41,000 or so clones, with around 67% as singletons. The antigens these receptors bind are not known. This specimen consisted of CD4+ T cells from PBMCs cultured with HCoV-OC43 spike peptides, obtained before COVID-19 vaccination. These receptors all come from a human donor who received a COVID-19 vaccine. The CDR3 runs from the conserved cysteine through the conserved F or W. The D gene is left open where the match is weak. The size entry is marked missing in some rows and otherwise reads once, few, many or a size class.

abundance	d_gene	v_gene	j_gene	CDR3nt	CDR3aa
.	TRBD1	TRBV30	TRBJ1-2	TGTGCCTGGAGTAAACACAGGGGTGGCTACACCTTC	CAWSKHRGGYTF
few	.	TRBV7-8	TRBJ1-6	TGTGCCAGCAGCTTAGCAGGCCGCGTTTGGGATAATTCACCCCTCCACTTT	CASSLAGRVWDNSPLHF
.	.	TRBV6-4	TRBJ1-1	TGTGCCAGCAGTGACCGGGAGAACACTGAAGCTTTCTTT	CASSDRENTEAFF
once	TRBD1	TRBV28	TRBJ2-7	TGTGCCAGCAGTTTAACAGGGGGGCAAAACGAGCAGTACTTC	CASSLTGGQNEQYF
once	.	TRBV5-6	TRBJ2-7	TGTGCCAGCAGCCGAAGGGACGGCGGGGAGCAGTACTTC	CASSRRDGGEQYF
.	.	TRBV28	TRBJ1-1	TGTGCCAGCAGTCTTAAAGGGAGCACTGAAGCTTTCTTT	CASSLKGSTEAFF
.	.	TRBV12-3/TRBV12-4	TRBJ1-4	TGTGCCAGCAGTCTATATGAAAAACTGTTTTTT	CASSLYEKLFF
.	TRBD1	TRBV5-5	TRBJ1-1	TGTGCCAGCAGCTTTGGACAGGGCACTGAAGCTTTCTTT	CASSFGQGTEAFF
.	.	TRBV19	TRBJ1-6	TGTGCCAGTAGTATCCGTCAGGGTCAAGCACCCCTCCACTTT	CASSIRQGQAPLHF
.	.	TRBV28	TRBJ2-3	TGTGCCAGTGGTCTGACTAAAGATACGCAGTATTTT	CASGLTKDTQYF
.	.	TRBV20-1	TRBJ2-7	TGCAGTGCTAAGGTTACCTACGAGCAGTACTTC	CSAKVTYEQYF
.	.	TRBV3-1/TRBV3-2	TRBJ1-6	TGTGCCAGCAGCCTCACAGGGTTAGGTCCCCTCCACTTT	CASSLTGLGPLHF
.	TRBD2	TRBV4-1	TRBJ2-7	TGCGCCAGCAGCCAAGCAACCGGGACTAGCGGCTACGAGCAGTACTTC	CASSQATGTSGYEQYF
.	TRBD2	TRBV27	TRBJ2-3	TGTGCCAGCAGTTCCCGATTCACTAGCGGGAGGGCCGGGGCAGATACGCAGTATTTT	CASSSRFTSGRAGADTQYF
.	.	TRBV4-1	TRBJ1-2	TGCGCCAGCAGCCCCTCCCCCAGGAATGGCTACACCTTC	CASSPSPRNGYTF
.	.	TRBV3-1/TRBV3-2	TRBJ1-6	TGTGCCAGCAGCCAAAGATGGAATTCACCCCTCCACTTT	CASSQRWNSPLHF
.	TRBD1	TRBV29-1	TRBJ1-2	TGCAGCACCAGGGGGGGGGCAGGTGGCTACACCTTC	CSTRGGAGGYTF
.	TRBD2	TRBV7-3	TRBJ2-1	TGTGCCAGCAGCCTAGCGGGGGGGCCCGGTAATGAGCAGTTCTTC	CASSLAGGPGNEQFF
.	.	TRBV19	TRBJ2-7	TGTGCCAGTAGTACTACAGTATCCGAGCAGTACTTC	CASSTTVSEQYF
.	.	TRBV7-2	TRBJ1-5	TGTGCCAGCAGCTTAGCCGGGGGTCAGCCCCAGCATTTT	CASSLAGGQPQHF
.	.	TRBV4-1	TRBJ1-4	TGCGCCAGCAGCCAAGAATCCCGGCAGGCCATTATTACTGAAAAACTGTTTTTT	CASSQESRQAIITEKLFF
few	TRBD1	TRBV5-1	TRBJ1-3	TGCGCCAGCAGCTCGGTTATTACAGGGGGATCTGGAAACACCATATATTTT	CASSSVITGGSGNTIYF